Below, one T cell receptor (beta chain) is given with its context. These data are taken from a study of shared clonotypes between healthy human individuals. About the research overall: Researchers assigned three CD4 naive, three CD4 memory, two CD8 naive and one CD8 memory plate to each donor.

As handled by the study authors: Because ImmunoSEQ provided only junction sequences with no quality scores, the filtering differed. Data came from immunoSEQ multiplex PCR; TCRdb stores just in-frame clones and leaves some out. V and J calls and clone size are copied from that table; D and trimming were computed from the DNA. The table records around 1,000,000 clones, 60% to 80% of them present only once. The sample taken for sequencing was memory CD4+ T cells from PBMCs. Specified subset: CD45RA-negative fraction. This receptor was identified in a man aged 18 to 30 in good health. Some clones in this sample may be carry-over from other donors' samples.

This chain's CDR3 is CASSFFRAYNEQFF. CDR3 nucleotides: TGTGCCAGCAGTTTCTTCAGGGCCTACAATGAGCAGTTCTTC. The chain links TRBV28 to TRBJ2-1, with TRBD1 as a possible D gene (5 bases). This CDR3 spans 14 amino acids. V was pared by 3 bases and J by 2 bases, with 8 bases between. Germline V gene sequence: CDR1 MDHEN, CDR2 SYDVKM.